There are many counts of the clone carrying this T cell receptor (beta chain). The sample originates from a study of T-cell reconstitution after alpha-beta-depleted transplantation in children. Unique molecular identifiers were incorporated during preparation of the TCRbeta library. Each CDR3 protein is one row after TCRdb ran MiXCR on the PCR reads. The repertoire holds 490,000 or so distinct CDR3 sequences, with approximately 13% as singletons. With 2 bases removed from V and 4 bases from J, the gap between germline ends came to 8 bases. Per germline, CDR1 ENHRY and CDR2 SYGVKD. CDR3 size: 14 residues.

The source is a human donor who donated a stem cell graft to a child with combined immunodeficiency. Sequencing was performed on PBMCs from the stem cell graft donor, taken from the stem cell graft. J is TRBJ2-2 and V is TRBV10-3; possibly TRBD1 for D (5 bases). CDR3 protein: CAISEQGSTGELFF. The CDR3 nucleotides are TGTGCCATCAGTGAGCAGGGCAGCACCGGGGAGCTGTTTTTT.